A selection of T cell receptor beta chains follows, all from one sample in a study of Ad26.COV2.S vaccination and SARS-CoV-2 variants. Sequencing was performed with immunoSEQ multiplex PCR; in TCRdb, only in-frame clones are kept and a portion is missing. The table shows 350,000 to 500,000 clones, with less than 95% occurring only once. Sequences were derived from peripheral blood, sampled in a trial of Ad26.COV2.S vaccine versus placebo. These receptor sequences come from a person between 18 and 59 years old who received the Ad26.COV2.S COVID-19 vaccine or a placebo. Both conserved end residues are part of each CDR3. A D gene is named only where the DNA matches it firmly. Where a row states a size, it is once, few, many or the class of an expanded clone; other rows omit it.

j_call d_call clone_size v_call cdr3_nt cdr3_aa
TRBJ2-1 NA NA TRBV19 TGTGCCAGTAGGGTTCGTGGGAGGATCCACAATGAGCAGTTCTTC CASRVRGRIHNEQFF
TRBJ2-7 NA NA TRBV5-1 TGCGCCAGCAGCTTGGGTGGGGTAGGGGTCTACGAGCAGTACTTC CASSLGGVGVYEQYF
TRBJ2-7 TRBD1 NA TRBV6-5 TGTGCCAGCACCGTCGGACAGGGACCATTCTACGAGCAGTACTTC CASTVGQGPFYEQYF
TRBJ2-2 NA few TRBV7-7 TGTGCCAGTAAGGCCGGACTGGCGAACACCGGGGAGCTGTTTTTT CASKAGLANTGELFF
TRBJ2-3 TRBD1 once TRBV11-3 TGTGCCAGCAGCTTGGGAGGACAGGGGCCAGATACGCAGTATTTT CASSLGGQGPDTQYF
TRBJ2-2 TRBD2 NA TRBV9 TGTGCCAGCAGCGTAGTTACTAGCGGGAGGGCCGGCGGGGAGCTGTTTTTT CASSVVTSGRAGGELFF
TRBJ2-3 TRBD2 NA TRBV5-4 TGTGCCAGCAGCCCTAGGAGCGGGAACACAGATACGCAGTATTTT CASSPRSGNTDTQYF
TRBJ2-7 NA NA TRBV2 TGTGCCAGCAGCTTAGCAGGGGACTACGAGCAGTACTTC CASSLAGDYEQYF
TRBJ2-5 TRBD2 NA TRBV14 TGTGCCAGCAGCCGACTAGCGGGAGGGCGAGTGGAGACCCAGTACTTC CASSRLAGGRVETQYF
TRBJ1-1 NA NA TRBV7-3 TGTGCCAGCAGCGTAACAGGGAGCGGAAACACTGAAGCTTTCTTT CASSVTGSGNTEAFF
TRBJ2-5 TRBD2 NA TRBV7-2 TGTGCCAGCAGCTTATTCCCGGCGGGAGGGCCTCTAGCTACCCAGTACTTC CASSLFPAGGPLATQYF
TRBJ1-4 NA once TRBV30 TGTGCCTGGAGTACAAACGGGGCCAGGTTTGAAAAACTGTTTTTT CAWSTNGARFEKLFF
TRBJ1-1 NA NA TRBV29-1 TGCAGCGTGAAAGGGGTGTTGGGCACTGAAGCTTTCTTT CSVKGVLGTEAFF
TRBJ1-1 NA NA TRBV27 TGTGCCAGCATGGAAGGGAACACTGAAGCTTTCTTT CASMEGNTEAFF
TRBJ1-1 NA NA TRBV28 TGTGCCAGCGGACTGGGGACCATGAACACTGAAGCTTTCTTT CASGLGTMNTEAFF
TRBJ2-7 NA NA TRBV9 TGTGCCAGCAGCCCAGGGGGGGTGCGGACCTACGAGCAGTACTTC CASSPGGVRTYEQYF
TRBJ2-5 NA NA TRBV6-2/TRBV6-3 TGTGCCAGCAGCCAAGAGGTGGCCCAGTACTTC CASSQEVAQYF
TRBJ2-1 NA NA TRBV10-3 TGTGCCATCAGGGGAAGACACAATGAGCAGTTCTTC CAIRGRHNEQFF
TRBJ1-2 NA NA TRBV7-9 TGTGCCAGCAGCCCTAGTGGTCATGGCTACACCTTC CASSPSGHGYTF
TRBJ2-1 TRBD1 NA TRBV12-3/TRBV12-4 TGTGCCAGCAGTGGACAGGGCTACAATGAGCAGTTCTTC CASSGQGYNEQFF
TRBJ1-2 TRBD1 NA TRBV7-2 TGTGCCAGCAGCTTAACAGGGGGCTATGGCTACACCTTC CASSLTGGYGYTF
TRBJ2-3 TRBD1 NA TRBV6-6 TGTGCCAGCGTAACAGGGGCCACAGATACGCAGTATTTT CASVTGATDTQYF
TRBJ1-1 NA NA TRBV18 TGTGCCAGCTCACCACTTAGCACTGAAGCTTTCTTT CASSPLSTEAFF
TRBJ2-2 NA NA TRBV19 TGTGCCAGTACCCCTTCGGCAGGTTATCACGGGGAGCTGTTTTTT CASTPSAGYHGELFF
TRBJ2-5 NA once TRBV5-1 TGCGCCAGCAGCCCCAGACACGACCAAGAGACCCAGTACTTC CASSPRHDQETQYF
TRBJ1-4 NA NA TRBV7-9 TGTGCCAGCAGCCCTCGACAGGATGTTGAAAAACTGTTTTTT CASSPRQDVEKLFF
TRBJ2-7 TRBD2 NA TRBV13 TGTGCCAGCAGCGTACCGGGAGGAGGGGTATACGAGCAGTACTTC CASSVPGGGVYEQYF
TRBJ2-1 TRBD1 NA TRBV9 TGTGCCAGCAGCCCAGGGGGTTCAGGCAATGAGCAGTTCTTC CASSPGGSGNEQFF
TRBJ2-7 TRBD2 NA TRBV11-1 TGTGCCAGCAGCCACGCGACGGGACTAGCTGCCTACGAGCAGTACTTC CASSHATGLAAYEQYF
TRBJ2-7 TRBD2 NA TRBV28 TGTGCCAGCAGAACTACTAGCGGGAGGTCCGAGCAGTACTTC CASRTTSGRSEQYF
TRBJ2-7 TRBD2 NA TRBV7-9 TGTGCCAGCAGCTTCGGGACTAGCGGGGATAGTACCTACGAGCAGTACTTC CASSFGTSGDSTYEQYF